This T cell receptor beta chain was recovered during a study of blood T cell repertoires in COVID-19. Per the germline V gene, CDR1 is SGHAT and CDR2 is FQNNGV. This CDR3 has 16 amino acids. V lost 0 bases to trimming and J lost 5 bases, with 16 bases between them. Assay: immunoSEQ multiplex PCR; the TCRdb copy retains only in-frame clones and omits some. Of some 25,000 clones listed, 75% to 85% are singletons. J is TRBJ1-1 and V is TRBV11-2; D is uncertain. The receptor was derived from a human donor in a cohort sampled during active COVID-19. The material sequenced was peripheral blood. The CDR3 nucleotides read TGTGCCAGCAGCTTAGAATTCGGGAGTAGTCGTACTGAAGCTTTCTTT. Translation: CASSLEFGSSRTEAFF.